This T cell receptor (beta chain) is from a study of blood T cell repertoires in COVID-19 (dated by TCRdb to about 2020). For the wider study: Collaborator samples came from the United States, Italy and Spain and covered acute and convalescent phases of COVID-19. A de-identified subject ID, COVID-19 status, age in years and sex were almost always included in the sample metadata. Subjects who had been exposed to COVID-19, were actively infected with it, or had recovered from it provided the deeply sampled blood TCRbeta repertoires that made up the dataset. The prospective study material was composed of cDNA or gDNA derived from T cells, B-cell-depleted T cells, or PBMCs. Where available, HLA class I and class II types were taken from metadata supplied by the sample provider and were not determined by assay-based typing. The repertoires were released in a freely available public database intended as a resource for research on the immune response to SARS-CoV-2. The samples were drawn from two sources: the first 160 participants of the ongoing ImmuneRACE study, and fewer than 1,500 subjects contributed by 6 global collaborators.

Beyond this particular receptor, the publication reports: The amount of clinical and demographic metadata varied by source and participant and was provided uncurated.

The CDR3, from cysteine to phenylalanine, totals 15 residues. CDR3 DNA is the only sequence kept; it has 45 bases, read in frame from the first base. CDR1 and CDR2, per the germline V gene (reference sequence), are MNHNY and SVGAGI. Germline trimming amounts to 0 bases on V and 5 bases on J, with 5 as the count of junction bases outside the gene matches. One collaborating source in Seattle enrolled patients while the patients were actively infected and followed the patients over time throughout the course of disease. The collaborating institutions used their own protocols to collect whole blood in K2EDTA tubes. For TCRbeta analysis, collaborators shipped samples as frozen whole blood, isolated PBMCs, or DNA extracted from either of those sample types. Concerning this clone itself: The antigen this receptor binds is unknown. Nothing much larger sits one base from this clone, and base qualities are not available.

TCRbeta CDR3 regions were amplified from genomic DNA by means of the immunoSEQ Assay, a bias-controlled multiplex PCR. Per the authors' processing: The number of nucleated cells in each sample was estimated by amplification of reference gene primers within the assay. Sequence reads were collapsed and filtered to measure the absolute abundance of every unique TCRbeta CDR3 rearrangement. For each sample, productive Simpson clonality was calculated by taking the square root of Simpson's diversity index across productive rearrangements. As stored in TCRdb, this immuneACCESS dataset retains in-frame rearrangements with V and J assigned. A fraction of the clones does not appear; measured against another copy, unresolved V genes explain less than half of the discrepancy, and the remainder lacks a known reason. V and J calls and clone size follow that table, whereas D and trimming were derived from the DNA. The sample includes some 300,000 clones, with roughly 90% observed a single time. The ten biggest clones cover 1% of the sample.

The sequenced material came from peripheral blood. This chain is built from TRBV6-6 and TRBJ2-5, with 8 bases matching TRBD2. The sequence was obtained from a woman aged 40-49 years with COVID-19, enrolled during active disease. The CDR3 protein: CASSYSRTSFETQYF. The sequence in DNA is TGTGCCAGCAGTTACTCTAGGACTAGCTTCGAGACCCAGTACTTC.